This T cell receptor beta chain was observed in a study of identical twins. The ends were cut back, 7 bases at V and 4 bases at J, with 10 bases in the middle. This CDR3 has 12 residues. This clonotype was found many times. TCRdb re-derived calls from the 5' RACE reads in MiXCR, one entry per CDR3 protein. The sample gives about 200,000 distinct CDR3 sequences, 5.5% to 7.5% of which show up once; about 14% is in the top ten. The sample was also linked to a second study, of T cells expressing NK-cell markers. That report adds: The leading position in the CD3+CD56-NKG2C+ fraction of several donors also went to these clonotypes.

The V gene is TRBV12-3 or TRBV12-4, the J gene TRBJ1-2; D is uncertain. The sequencing sample was made of CD8+ T cells sorted from blood. This receptor was identified in a woman in her late teens or twenties in good health. The CDR3 nucleotides read TGTGCCAGCAAAGACGGCGTCTATGGCTACACCTTC. This gives the protein CASKDGVYGYTF.